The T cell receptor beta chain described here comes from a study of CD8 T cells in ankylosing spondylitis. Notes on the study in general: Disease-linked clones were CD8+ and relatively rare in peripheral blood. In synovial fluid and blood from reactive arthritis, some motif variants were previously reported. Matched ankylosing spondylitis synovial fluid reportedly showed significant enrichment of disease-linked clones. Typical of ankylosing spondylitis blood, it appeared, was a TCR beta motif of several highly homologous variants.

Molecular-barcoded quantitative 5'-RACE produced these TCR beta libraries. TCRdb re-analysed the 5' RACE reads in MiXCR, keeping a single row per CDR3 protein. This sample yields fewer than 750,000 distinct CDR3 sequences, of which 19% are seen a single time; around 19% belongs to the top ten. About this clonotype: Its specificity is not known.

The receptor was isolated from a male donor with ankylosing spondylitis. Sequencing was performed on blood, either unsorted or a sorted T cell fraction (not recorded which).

CDR3 sequence: CASSLNPGAVPEQYF. The DNA for the CDR3 is TGTGCCAGCAGTTTAAACCCGGGCGCTGTACCCGAGCAGTACTTC. J is TRBJ2-7 and V is TRBV12-3 or TRBV12-4, with no clear D. Trimming cost V 2 bases and J 6 bases, with 17 bases left between them. The CDR3 runs to 15 residues.